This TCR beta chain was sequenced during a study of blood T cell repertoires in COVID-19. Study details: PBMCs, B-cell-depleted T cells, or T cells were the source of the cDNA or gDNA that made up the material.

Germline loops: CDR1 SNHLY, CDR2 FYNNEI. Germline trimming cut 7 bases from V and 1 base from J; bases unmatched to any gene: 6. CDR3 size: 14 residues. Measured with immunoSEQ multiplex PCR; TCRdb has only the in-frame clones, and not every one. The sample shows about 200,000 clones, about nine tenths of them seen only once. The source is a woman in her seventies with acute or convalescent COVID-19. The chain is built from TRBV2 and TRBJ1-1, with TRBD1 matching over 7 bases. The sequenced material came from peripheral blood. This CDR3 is CASNHWTGNTEAFF. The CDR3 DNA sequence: TGTGCCAGCAACCACTGGACAGGGAACACTGAAGCTTTCTTT.